The sequence of this T cell receptor beta chain was determined in a study of PD-1 blockade in mismatch repair-deficient tumors. Libraries were prepared by immunoSEQ multiplex PCR; TCRdb keeps only in-frame clonotypes and omits some of them. The sample consists of 77,000 or so clones, approximately 78% of them appearing once. The CDR3 runs to 15 residues. Germline CDR1 reads SGHVT; CDR2 reads SQSDAQ. J was trimmed by 2 bases and V by 6 bases; bases with no gene match: 8. The chain joins TRBV7-4 to TRBJ2-7; the match to TRBD1 covers 9 bases. Sequences were derived from peripheral blood, sampled 44 weeks after starting pembrolizumab. The clonotype was recovered from an adult with mismatch repair-deficient cancer. The CDR3: CASSYPGQGTYEQYF. The CDR3 DNA follows: TGTGCCAGCAGTTACCCGGGACAGGGAACCTACGAGCAGTACTTC.